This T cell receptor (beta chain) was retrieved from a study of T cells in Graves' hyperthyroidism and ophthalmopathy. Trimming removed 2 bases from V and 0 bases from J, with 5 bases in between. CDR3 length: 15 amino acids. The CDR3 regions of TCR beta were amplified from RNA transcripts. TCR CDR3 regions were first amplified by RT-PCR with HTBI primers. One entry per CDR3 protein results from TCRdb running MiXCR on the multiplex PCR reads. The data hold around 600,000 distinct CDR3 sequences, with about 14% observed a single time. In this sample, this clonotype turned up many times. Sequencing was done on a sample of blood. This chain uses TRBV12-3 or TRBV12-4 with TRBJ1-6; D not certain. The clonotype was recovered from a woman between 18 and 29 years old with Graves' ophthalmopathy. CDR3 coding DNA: TGTGCCAGCAGTTTACAGAGCTCCTATAATTCACCCCTCCACTTT. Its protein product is CASSLQSSYNSPLHF.